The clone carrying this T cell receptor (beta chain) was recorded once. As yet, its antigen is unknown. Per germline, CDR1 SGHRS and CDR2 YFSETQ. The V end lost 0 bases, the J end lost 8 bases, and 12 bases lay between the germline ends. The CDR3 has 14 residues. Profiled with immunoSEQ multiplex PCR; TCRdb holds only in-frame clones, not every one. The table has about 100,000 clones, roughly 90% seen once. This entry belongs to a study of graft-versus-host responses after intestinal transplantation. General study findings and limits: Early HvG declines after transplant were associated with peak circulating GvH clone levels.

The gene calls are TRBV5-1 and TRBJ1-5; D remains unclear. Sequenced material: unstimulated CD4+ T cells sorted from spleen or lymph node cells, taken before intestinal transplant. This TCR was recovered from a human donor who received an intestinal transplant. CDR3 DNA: TGCGCCAGCAGCTTGGGCATACGCGATGAGCCCCAGCATTTT. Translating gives CASSLGIRDEPQHF.